This T cell receptor (beta chain) was documented in a study of T cell responses to AZD1222 COVID-19 vaccine. Study outcomes and limitations: After two AZD1222 doses, spike-specific TCR breadth and depth rose versus day 0. At study baseline, merely five or six AZD1222 recipients were seropositive.

This CDR3 spans 15 amino acids. Germline V gene lookup returns CDR1 MNHEY and CDR2 SVGAGI. V lost 2 bases, J lost 6 bases, and 3 bases stayed unmatched. A note on this clone: What it binds is unknown.

The data were produced by immunoSEQ multiplex PCR, yet TCRdb's version contains in-frame clones alone and is incomplete. The top ten hold around 7% of the sample, which has tens of thousands of clones, 88% seen once. Analysis merged second doses at about 4 or about 12 weeks. The source material was peripheral blood, sampled 28 days after the second AZD1222 dose. The receptor's source is an adult who received the AZD1222 COVID-19 vaccine. This chain uses TRBV6-5 with TRBJ2-2; TRBD2 aligns across 10 bases. The CDR3 sequence is CASSYTSGKSGELFF. CDR3 coding DNA: TGTGCCAGCAGTTACACTAGCGGGAAATCCGGGGAGCTGTTTTTT.